This passage covers 26 T cell receptor beta chains from one sample sequenced in a study of CD4 T cells in relation to SARS-CoV-2 and coronaviruses. Assay used: immunoSEQ multiplex PCR; TCRdb lists only in-frame clones, some missing. The sample carries 20,000 or so clones, roughly 77% recorded once. The unexposed donors gave CD4+ T cells in about 2010-2019, prior to COVID-19. Isolation of CD4+ T cells took place after nine to ten days in culture. No antigen is known for these receptors. The specimen was CD4+ T cells from PBMCs, cultured in vitro. Receptors were obtained from a human donor in good health.

The chain joins TRBV5-1 to TRBJ2-1; D is undetermined. The germline V gene encodes CDR1 SGHRS and CDR2 YFSETQ. This CDR3 contains 16 residues. Trimming shortened V by 1 base and J by 2 bases, and 13 bases separated the two germline ends. The CDR3 loop reads CASSLSVAYTYNEQFF. In nucleotides, the CDR3 is TGCGCCAGCAGCTTGTCAGTAGCCTATACCTACAATGAGCAGTTCTTC.

In its sample, this clone was seen once. V and J are TRBV2 and TRBJ2-4; TRBD1 or TRBD2 may be the D gene (5 bases each). This CDR3 contains 19 residues. The germline V gene encodes CDR1 SNHLY and CDR2 FYNNEI. Trimming removed 5 bases at V and 0 bases at J, with 23 bases between. CDR3 nucleotides: TGTGCCAGCAGTACGGGGCTAATGCGAGATCGTAGAGCCAAAAACATTCAGTACTTC. This translates into CASSTGLMRDRRAKNIQYF.

This chain links TRBV5-3 with TRBJ2-3; perhaps TRBD1 as D (6 bases). Being an ORF, TRBV5-3 has a function that is uncertain. Trimming shortened V by 4 bases and J by 2 bases, and 20 bases separated the two germline ends. This CDR3 has 17 amino acids. CDR3 sequence: CARSKINRVAPTDTQYF. CDR3 DNA sequence: TGTGCCAGAAGCAAGATTAACAGGGTAGCACCCACAGATACGCAGTATTTT.

The V gene is TRBV2, the J gene TRBJ1-2; 9 nucleotides align to TRBD1. Losses at the gene ends were 4 bases for V and 4 bases for J; bases not matched to a gene: 10. Per germline, CDR1 SNHLY and CDR2 FYNNEI. The length of the CDR3 is 16 residues. DNA of the CDR3: TGTGCCAGCAGTGGAGAGAACAGGGGGCTCGTCTATGGCTACACCTTC. It translates to CASSGENRGLVYGYTF. Based on the CDR3 plus reference TRBV2 and TRBJ1-2, the full variable domain is EPEVTQTPSHQVTQMGQEVILRCVPISNHLYFYWYRQILGQKVEFLVSFYNNEISEKSEIFDDQFSVERPDGSNFTLKIRSTKLEDSAMYFCASSGENRGLVYGYTFGSGTRLTVV.

The chain couples TRBV23-1 to TRBJ1-1, with 10 bases fitting TRBD1. TRBV23-1 is an ORF, with its function uncertain. The CDR3 loop spans 15 amino acids. V shed 0 bases, J shed 10 bases, and the junction held 8 bases outside the gene matches. CDR3 bases: TGCGCCAGCAGTCAATCGCTCAGACAGGGGGCTGGAGCTTTCTTT. Protein sequence: CASSQSLRQGAGAFF.

This chain uses TRBV5-1 with TRBJ1-4; a weak D match, TRBD1 (5 bases). The CDR3 spans 16 residues. The V end lost 4 bases, the J end lost 4 bases, and 17 bases lay between the germline ends. Germline CDR1 and CDR2: SGHRS and YFSETQ. CDR3 in amino acids: CASSQAPQGNNEKLFF. The CDR3 DNA reads TGCGCCAGCAGCCAAGCCCCCCAGGGAAATAATGAAAAACTGTTTTTT.

The chain carries TRBV5-1 and TRBJ2-1, with 12 bases fitting TRBD2. The germline V gene has CDR1 SGHRS and CDR2 YFSETQ. This CDR3 region has 18 residues. The junction had 18 bases not matched to a gene; V was cut back by 2 bases and J by 12 bases. Here the CDR3 reads CASSFLAGGSRQYKGQFF. The CDR3 region has the DNA TGCGCCAGCAGCTTCCTAGCGGGAGGGAGTAGGCAATATAAAGGGCAGTTCTTC.

A single count supports this clone. For the CDR3, the DNA is TGCAGCGTTGTACAGGGTCTCCCAATCCGGGAGCAGTACTTC. It translates to CSVVQGLPIREQYF. The chain joins TRBV29-1 to TRBJ2-7; the D gene is possibly TRBD1 (6 bases). Germline CDR1 SQVTM, CDR2 ANQGSEA. V was pared by 4 bases and J by 7 bases, with 20 bases between. The CDR3 runs 14 residues.

The chain joins TRBV10-3 to TRBJ2-1; 9 bases are a match to TRBD2. J was trimmed by 5 bases and V by 9 bases; bases with no gene match: 8. This CDR3 is built from 14 residues. Germline CDR1 and CDR2: ENHRY and SYGVKD. CDR3 in amino acids: CAIRAGGRNNEQFF. The CDR3 nucleotides read TGTGCCATTAGAGCGGGAGGCCGGAACAATGAGCAGTTCTTC.

The CDR3 DNA follows: TGTGCCAGTAGTGCAGCGGGGGCATCCTACGAGCAGTACTTC. It translates to CASSAAGASYEQYF. The V gene is TRBV19, the J gene TRBJ2-7, with TRBD2 matching 8 bases. This CDR3 has 14 residues. V was clipped by 5 bases and J by 1 base; unmatched bases: 4. Germline V lookup: CDR1 LNHDA, CDR2 SQIVND (reference sequence).

This clone was seen a handful of times. This rearrangement joins TRBV27 to TRBJ1-1, with a tentative D call TRBD1 (5 bases). The CDR3 has 13 residues. The V and J ends lost 2 bases and 7 bases respectively, with 11 bases between them. Germline V gives CDR1 MNHEY, CDR2 SMNVEV (reference sequence). DNA of the CDR3: TGTGCCAGCAGTTTAACCGGGGCCCTTGAAGCTTTCTTT. Protein product: CASSLTGALEAFF.

This clone has a single count. The chain recombines TRBV19 with TRBJ2-5; TRBD1 matches at 7 bases. The length of the CDR3 is 14 residues. CDR1 and CDR2 from the germline V gene are LNHDA and SQIVND (reference sequence). Unmatched junction bases numbered 4, after V lost 6 bases and J lost 0 bases. The CDR3 bases are TGTGCCAGTAGAGGCAGGGGGTACCAAGAGACCCAGTACTTC. Encoded protein: CASRGRGYQETQYF.

The rearrangement joins TRBV7-9 to TRBJ1-1; unclear D gene. The CDR3 is 16 amino acids. Trimming left V 0 bases short and J 4 bases short, with 15 bases between. CDR1 is SEHNR and CDR2 is FQNEAQ in the germline V gene (reference sequence). The CDR3 is CASSLASSGLGTEAFF. CDR3 nucleotide sequence: TGTGCCAGCAGCTTAGCTTCGTCTGGGCTCGGCACTGAAGCTTTCTTT.

The V gene is TRBV19, the J gene TRBJ1-1, with TRBD1 identical over 7 bases. Germline V gene sequence: CDR1 LNHDA, CDR2 SQIVND (reference sequence). V lost 1 base to trimming and J lost 1 base; unmatched junction nucleotides: 9. The CDR3 extends over 17 amino acids. The CDR3 DNA is TGTGCCAGTAGTATAGGAAGGGGGGGACAGCCGAACACTGAAGCTTTCTTT. It yields the protein CASSIGRGGQPNTEAFF.

The genes are TRBV12-3 or TRBV12-4 and TRBJ2-7; 11 nucleotides align to TRBD1. Trimming cost V 5 bases and J 6 bases; bases outside gene matches: 3. This CDR3 comprises 13 residues. The CDR3: CASSRTGGSEQYF. In DNA form, the CDR3 reads TGTGCCAGCAGTCGGACAGGGGGCTCCGAGCAGTACTTC.

The V and J genes are TRBV9 and TRBJ1-5; a weak D match, TRBD1 (5 bases). The CDR3 loop spans 16 amino acids. Trimming cost V 5 bases and J 2 bases, with 17 bases left between them. From germline, CDR1 is SGDLS and CDR2 YYNGEE. The CDR3 region is CASSREGLIGNQPQHF. The DNA for the CDR3 is TGTGCCAGCAGTCGAGAGGGGTTGATTGGCAATCAGCCCCAGCATTTT.

The chain links TRBV7-9 to TRBJ1-1, with D uncertain. This CDR3 contains 12 residues. Germline V CDR1 and CDR2: SEHNR, FQNEAQ (reference sequence). Trimming pared 8 bases from V and 1 base from J, leaving 8 bases between. The CDR3 DNA reads as TGTGCCAGCCTCAATCAGAACACTGAAGCTTTCTTT. Protein sequence: CASLNQNTEAFF.

This clone was seen more than once but under ten times. The rearrangement links TRBV7-2 to TRBJ2-1, with 8 bases fitting TRBD2. This CDR3 region has 15 residues. Germline loops: CDR1 SGHTA, CDR2 FQGNSA. After removal of 5 bases from V and 3 bases from J, the junction contained 6 bases not matched to a gene. The DNA for the CDR3 is TGTGCCAGCAGCACTCAAGCGGGAGTCTACAATGAGCAGTTCTTC. Its translation is CASSTQAGVYNEQFF.

This sequence joins TRBV5-4 and TRBJ1-1; TRBD1 is a possible D gene (5 bases). Germline V lookup: CDR1 SGHNT, CDR2 YYREEE (reference sequence). The CDR3 contains 12 residues. V was cut by 3 bases and J by 4 bases, with 7 bases left in between. CDR3 in amino acids: CASSWGGTEAFF. As DNA, the CDR3 is TGTGCCAGCAGCTGGGGGGGCACTGAAGCTTTCTTT.

V usage is TRBV10-1 and J usage is TRBJ2-7; 7 nucleotides line up with TRBD1. The germline CDR1 and CDR2 sequences are WNHNN and SYGVQD (reference sequence). The CDR3 is 14 residues long. The CDR3 coding sequence is TGCGTCGCGACCTCAACAGGGGTTTCCTACGAGCAGTACTTC. Amino acids: CVATSTGVSYEQYF.

The chain carries TRBV10-1 and TRBJ2-1, with TRBD2 identical over 9 bases. Germline trimming cut 0 bases from V and 6 bases from J; bases unmatched to any gene: 3. The CDR3 consists of 15 residues. CDR1 and CDR2 from the germline V gene are WNHNN and SYGVQD (reference sequence). CDR3 nucleotides: TGCGCCAGCAGTGAGTCGCTAGCGGGGCTCAATGAGCAGTTCTTC. This gives the protein CASSESLAGLNEQFF.

This clone was counted between two and nine times. V gene TRBV6-5 combines with J gene TRBJ2-7; TRBD1 aligns across 9 bases. J lost 3 bases, V lost 6 bases, and 9 bases had no gene match. CDR1 MNHEY and CDR2 SVGAGI come from the germline V gene. This CDR3 has 15 residues. CDR3 residues: CASSHGQGRGYEQYF. The CDR3 DNA reads TGTGCCAGCAGCCACGGACAGGGGAGGGGCTACGAGCAGTACTTC.

In this sample, this clone turned up a few times. The chain couples TRBV18 to TRBJ2-7; 9 bases agree with TRBD2. The CDR3 has 14 amino acids. The J segment lost 3 bases and the V segment lost 3 bases, leaving 3 bases of the junction unmatched. Germline V gives CDR1 KGHSH, CDR2 LQKENI. In DNA form, the CDR3 reads TGTGCCAGCTCACCGGGACTAGCAGACTACGAGCAGTACTTC. This translates into CASSPGLADYEQYF. Filled out from reference TRBV18 and TRBJ2-7, the complete variable domain reads NAGVMQNPRHLVRRRGQEARLRCSPMKGHSHVYWYRQLPEEGLKFMVYLQKENIIDESGMPKERFSAEFPKEGPSILRIQQVVRGDSAAYFCASSPGLADYEQYFGPGTRLTVT.

The chain has TRBV6-1 and TRBJ2-3, with D maybe TRBD2 (6 bases). CDR1 is MNHNS, CDR2 SASEGT, per germline. V gave up 1 base and J gave up 1 base, with 12 bases separating them. The CDR3 extends over 16 amino acids. CDR3 protein: CASSEGGGGGTDTQYF. The CDR3, as DNA: TGTGCCAGCAGTGAAGGGGGAGGAGGGGGCACAGATACGCAGTATTTT.

The rearrangement joins TRBV2 to TRBJ1-4, with 12 bases aligning to TRBD1. J was trimmed by 8 bases and V by 6 bases; bases with no gene match: 7. Looked up from germline, CDR1 is SNHLY and CDR2 is FYNNEI. The CDR3 contains 15 residues. The CDR3 sequence: CASRRDRGLWEKLFF. The CDR3 DNA reads as TGTGCCAGCAGAAGGGACAGGGGGCTATGGGAAAAACTGTTTTTT.

The chain links TRBV28 to TRBJ2-3; D unresolved. Germline V gene lookup returns CDR1 MDHEN and CDR2 SYDVKM. The CDR3 runs to 13 residues. The V and J ends lost 7 bases and 6 bases respectively, with 14 bases between them. CDR3 amino acids: CASILSFSDTQYF. The CDR3 coding sequence is TGTGCCAGCATCTTATCATTCTCCGATACGCAGTATTTT.